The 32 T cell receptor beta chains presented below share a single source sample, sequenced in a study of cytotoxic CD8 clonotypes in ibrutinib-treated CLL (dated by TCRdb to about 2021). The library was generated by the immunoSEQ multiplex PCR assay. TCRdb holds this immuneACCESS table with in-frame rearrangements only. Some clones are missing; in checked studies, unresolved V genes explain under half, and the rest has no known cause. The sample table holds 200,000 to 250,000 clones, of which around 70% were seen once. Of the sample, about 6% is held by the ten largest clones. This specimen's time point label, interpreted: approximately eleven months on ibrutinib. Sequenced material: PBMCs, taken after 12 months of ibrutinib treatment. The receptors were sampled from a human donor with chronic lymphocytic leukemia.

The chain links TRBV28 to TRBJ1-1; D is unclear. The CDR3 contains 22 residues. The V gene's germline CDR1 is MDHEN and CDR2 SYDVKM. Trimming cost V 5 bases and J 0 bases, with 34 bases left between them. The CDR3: CASSADEGVIGLRPFMNTEAFF. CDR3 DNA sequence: TGTGCCAGCAGTGCGGATGAAGGTGTGATCGGGCTAAGGCCTTTCATGAACACTGAAGCTTTCTTT.

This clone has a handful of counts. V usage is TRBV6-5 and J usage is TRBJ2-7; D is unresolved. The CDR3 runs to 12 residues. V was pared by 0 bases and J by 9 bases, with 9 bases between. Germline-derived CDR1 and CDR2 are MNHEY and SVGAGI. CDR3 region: CASSYSPGLQYF. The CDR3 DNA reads TGTGCCAGCAGTTACTCTCCCGGTTTGCAGTACTTC.

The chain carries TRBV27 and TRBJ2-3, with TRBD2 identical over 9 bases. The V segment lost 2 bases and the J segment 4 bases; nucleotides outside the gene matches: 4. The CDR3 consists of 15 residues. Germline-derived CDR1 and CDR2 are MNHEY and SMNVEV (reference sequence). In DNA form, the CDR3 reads TGTGCCAGCAGTTTAGCGGGAGGGGGGCCAGATACGCAGTATTTT. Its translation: CASSLAGGGPDTQYF.

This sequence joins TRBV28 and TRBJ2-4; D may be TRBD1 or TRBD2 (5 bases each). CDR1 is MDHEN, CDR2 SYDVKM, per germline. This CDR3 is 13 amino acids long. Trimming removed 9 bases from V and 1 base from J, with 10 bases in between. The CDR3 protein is CASWGGAKNIQYF. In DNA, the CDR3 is TGTGCCAGTTGGGGCGGGGCCAAAAACATTCAGTACTTC.

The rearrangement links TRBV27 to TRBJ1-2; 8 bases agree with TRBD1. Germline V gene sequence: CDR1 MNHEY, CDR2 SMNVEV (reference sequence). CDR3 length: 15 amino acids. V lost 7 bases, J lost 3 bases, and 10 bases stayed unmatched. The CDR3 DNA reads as TGTGCCAGCACCTCCCGCCAGGGGGCCGACTATGGCTACACCTTC. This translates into CASTSRQGADYGYTF.

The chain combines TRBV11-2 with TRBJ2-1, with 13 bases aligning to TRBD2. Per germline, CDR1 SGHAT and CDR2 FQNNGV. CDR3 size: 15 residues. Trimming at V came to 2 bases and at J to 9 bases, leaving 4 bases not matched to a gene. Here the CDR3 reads CASSLRTSGSFEQFF. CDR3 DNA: TGTGCCAGCAGCTTAAGGACTAGCGGGAGCTTTGAGCAGTTCTTC.

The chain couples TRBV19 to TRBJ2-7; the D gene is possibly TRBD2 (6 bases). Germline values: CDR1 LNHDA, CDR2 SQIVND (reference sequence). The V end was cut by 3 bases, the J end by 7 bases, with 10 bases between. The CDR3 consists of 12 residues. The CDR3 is CASSIGRGEQYF. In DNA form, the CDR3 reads TGTGCCAGTAGTATTGGCCGGGGGGAGCAGTACTTC.

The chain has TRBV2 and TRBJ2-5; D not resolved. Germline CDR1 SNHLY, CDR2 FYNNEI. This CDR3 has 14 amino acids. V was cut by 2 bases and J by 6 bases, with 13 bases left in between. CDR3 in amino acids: CASSELVAQQTQYF. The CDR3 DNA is TGTGCCAGCAGTGAATTAGTAGCACAACAGACCCAGTACTTC.

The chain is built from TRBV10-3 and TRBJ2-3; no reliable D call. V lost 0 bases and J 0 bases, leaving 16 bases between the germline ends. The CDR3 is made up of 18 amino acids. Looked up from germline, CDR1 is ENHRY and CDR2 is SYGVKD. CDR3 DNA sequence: TGTGCCATCAGTGAGTCGAATGGTTTCGGTGCTAGCACAGATACGCAGTATTTT. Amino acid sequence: CAISESNGFGASTDTQYF.

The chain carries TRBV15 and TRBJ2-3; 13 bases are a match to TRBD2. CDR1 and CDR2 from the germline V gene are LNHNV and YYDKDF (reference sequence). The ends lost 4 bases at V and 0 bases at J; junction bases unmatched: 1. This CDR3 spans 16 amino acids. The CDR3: CATSKGLAGSTDTQYF. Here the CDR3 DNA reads TGTGCCACCAGCAAGGGACTAGCGGGAAGCACAGATACGCAGTATTTT.

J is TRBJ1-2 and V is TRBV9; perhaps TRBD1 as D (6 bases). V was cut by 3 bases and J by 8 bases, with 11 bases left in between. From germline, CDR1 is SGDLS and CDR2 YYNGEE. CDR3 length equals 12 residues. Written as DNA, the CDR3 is TGTGCCAGCAGCGCGGACAGTTACGGCTACACCTTC. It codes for CASSADSYGYTF.

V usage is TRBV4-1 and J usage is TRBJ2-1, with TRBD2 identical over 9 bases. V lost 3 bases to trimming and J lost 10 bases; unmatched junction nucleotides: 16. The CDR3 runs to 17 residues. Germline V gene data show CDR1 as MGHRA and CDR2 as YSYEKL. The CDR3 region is CASSHDPASGIKGEQFF. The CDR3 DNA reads TGCGCCAGCAGCCACGATCCGGCTAGCGGGATAAAGGGCGAGCAGTTCTTC.

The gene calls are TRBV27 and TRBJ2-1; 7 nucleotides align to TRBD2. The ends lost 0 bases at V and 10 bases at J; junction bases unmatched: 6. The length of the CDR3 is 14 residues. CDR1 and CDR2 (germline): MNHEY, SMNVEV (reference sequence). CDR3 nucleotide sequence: TGTGCCAGCAGTTTATCGCGGGGGTTAAACGAGCAGTTCTTC. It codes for CASSLSRGLNEQFF.

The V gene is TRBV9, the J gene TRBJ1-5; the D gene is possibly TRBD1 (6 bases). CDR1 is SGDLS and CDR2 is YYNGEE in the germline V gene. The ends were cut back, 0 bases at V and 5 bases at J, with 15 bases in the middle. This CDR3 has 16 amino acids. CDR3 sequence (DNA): TGTGCCAGCAGCGTAGGTCCCGGGACAAATGATCAGCCCCAGCATTTT. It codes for CASSVGPGTNDQPQHF. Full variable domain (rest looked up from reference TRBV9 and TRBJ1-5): DSGVTQTPKHLITATGQRVTLRCSPRSGDLSVYWYQQSLDQGLQFLIQYYNGEERAKGNILERFSAQQFPDLHSELNLSSLELGDSALYFCASSVGPGTNDQPQHFGDGTRLSIL.

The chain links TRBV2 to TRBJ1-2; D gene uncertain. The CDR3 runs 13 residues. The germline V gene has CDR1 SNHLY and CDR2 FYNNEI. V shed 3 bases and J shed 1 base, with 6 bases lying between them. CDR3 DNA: TGTGCCAGCAGTGATAAGGGTAACTATGGCTACACCTTC. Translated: CASSDKGNYGYTF.

In nucleotides, the CDR3 is TGCGCCAGCAGCCAAGCTTGGGGGGCGGGTAATGAGCAGTTCTTC. Encoded protein: CASSQAWGAGNEQFF. This chain connects TRBV4-1 to TRBJ2-1, with D possibly being TRBD1 or TRBD2 (6 bases each). Trimming shortened V by 1 base and J by 7 bases, and 14 bases separated the two germline ends. The CDR3 spans 15 residues. The V gene's germline CDR1 is MGHRA and CDR2 YSYEKL.

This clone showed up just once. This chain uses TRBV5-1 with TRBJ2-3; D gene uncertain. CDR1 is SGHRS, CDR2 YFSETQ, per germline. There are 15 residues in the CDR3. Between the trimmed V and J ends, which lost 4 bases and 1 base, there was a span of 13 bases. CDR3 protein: CASSPGQEGTDTQYF. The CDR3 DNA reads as TGCGCCAGCAGCCCGGGTCAAGAGGGCACAGATACGCAGTATTTT.

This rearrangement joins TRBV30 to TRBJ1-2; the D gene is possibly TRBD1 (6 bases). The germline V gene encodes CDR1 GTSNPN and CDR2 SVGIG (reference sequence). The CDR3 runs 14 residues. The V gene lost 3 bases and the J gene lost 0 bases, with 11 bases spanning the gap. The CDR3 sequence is CAWRDSPTNYGYTF. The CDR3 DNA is TGTGCCTGGAGGGACAGCCCTACTAACTATGGCTACACCTTC.

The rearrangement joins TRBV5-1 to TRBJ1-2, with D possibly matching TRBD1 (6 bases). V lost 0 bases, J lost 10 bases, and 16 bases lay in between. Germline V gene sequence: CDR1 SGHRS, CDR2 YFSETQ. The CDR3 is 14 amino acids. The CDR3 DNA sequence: TGCGCCAGCAGCTTGGGGGCCTTACAGGGCACCTACACCTTC. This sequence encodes CASSLGALQGTYTF.

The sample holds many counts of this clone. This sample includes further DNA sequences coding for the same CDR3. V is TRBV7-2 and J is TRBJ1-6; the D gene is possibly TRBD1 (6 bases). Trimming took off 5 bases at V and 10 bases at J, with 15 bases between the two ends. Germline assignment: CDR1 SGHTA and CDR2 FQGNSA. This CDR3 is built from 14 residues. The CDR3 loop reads CASSPGGAGSPLHF. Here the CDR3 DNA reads TGTGCCAGCAGCCCGGGGGGGGCCGGCTCACCCCTCCACTTT.

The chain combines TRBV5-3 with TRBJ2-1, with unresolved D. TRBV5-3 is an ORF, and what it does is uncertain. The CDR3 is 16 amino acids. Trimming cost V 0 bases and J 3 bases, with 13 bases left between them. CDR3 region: CARSLGDPEVYNEQFF. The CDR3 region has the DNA TGTGCCAGAAGCTTGGGAGACCCTGAGGTCTACAATGAGCAGTTCTTC.

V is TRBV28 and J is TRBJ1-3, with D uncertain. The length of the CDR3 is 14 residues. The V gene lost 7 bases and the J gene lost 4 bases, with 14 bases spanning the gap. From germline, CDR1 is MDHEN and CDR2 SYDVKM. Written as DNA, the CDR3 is TGTGCCAGCACTCCCGGGGTGAGGGGAAACACCATATATTTT. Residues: CASTPGVRGNTIYF.

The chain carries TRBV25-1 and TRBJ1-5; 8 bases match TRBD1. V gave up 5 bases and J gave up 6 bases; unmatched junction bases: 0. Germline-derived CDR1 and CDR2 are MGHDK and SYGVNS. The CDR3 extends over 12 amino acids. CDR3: CASSQGAQPQHF. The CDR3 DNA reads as TGTGCCAGCAGTCAGGGGGCTCAGCCCCAGCATTTT.

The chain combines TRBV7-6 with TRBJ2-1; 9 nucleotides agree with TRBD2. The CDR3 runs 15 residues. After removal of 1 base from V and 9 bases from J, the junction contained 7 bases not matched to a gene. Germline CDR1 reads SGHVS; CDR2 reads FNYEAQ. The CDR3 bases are TGTGCCAGCAGCTTAGAGGTAGCGGGAGCCAGTGAGCAGTTCTTC. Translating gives CASSLEVAGASEQFF. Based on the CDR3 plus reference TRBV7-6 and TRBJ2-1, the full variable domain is GAGVSQSPRYKVTKRGQDVALRCDPISGHVSLYWYRQALGQGPEFLTYFNYEAQQDKSGLPNDRFSAERPEGSISTLTIQRTEQRDSAMYRCASSLEVAGASEQFFGPGTRLTVL.

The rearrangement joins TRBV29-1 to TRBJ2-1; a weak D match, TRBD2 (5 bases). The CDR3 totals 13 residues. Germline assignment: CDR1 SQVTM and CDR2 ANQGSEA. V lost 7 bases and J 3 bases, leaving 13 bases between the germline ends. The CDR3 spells CSALGEVYNEQFF. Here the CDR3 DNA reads TGCAGCGCCCTCGGGGAAGTCTACAATGAGCAGTTCTTC.

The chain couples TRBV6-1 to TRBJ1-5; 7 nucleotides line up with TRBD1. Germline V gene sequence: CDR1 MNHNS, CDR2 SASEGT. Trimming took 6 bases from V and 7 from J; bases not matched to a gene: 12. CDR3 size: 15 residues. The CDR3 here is CASRLTGFYGQPQHF. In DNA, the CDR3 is TGTGCCAGCAGGTTGACAGGGTTCTACGGCCAGCCCCAGCATTTT.

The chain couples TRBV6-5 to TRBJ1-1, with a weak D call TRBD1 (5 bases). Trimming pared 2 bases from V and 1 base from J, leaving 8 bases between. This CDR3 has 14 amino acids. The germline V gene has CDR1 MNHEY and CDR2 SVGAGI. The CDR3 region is CASSYRGQNTEAFF. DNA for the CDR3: TGTGCCAGCAGTTACCGGGGCCAGAACACTGAAGCTTTCTTT.

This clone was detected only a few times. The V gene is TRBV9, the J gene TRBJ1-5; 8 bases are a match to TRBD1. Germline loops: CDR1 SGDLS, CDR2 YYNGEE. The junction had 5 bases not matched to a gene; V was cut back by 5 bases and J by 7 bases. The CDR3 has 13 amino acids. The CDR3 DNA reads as TGTGCCAGCAGTGACAGGGGAGAGCAGCCCCAGCATTTT. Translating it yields CASSDRGEQPQHF.

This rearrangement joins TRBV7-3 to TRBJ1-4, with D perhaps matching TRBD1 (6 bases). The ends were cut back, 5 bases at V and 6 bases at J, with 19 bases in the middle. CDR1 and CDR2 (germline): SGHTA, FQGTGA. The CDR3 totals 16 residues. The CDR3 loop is CASSRRPTGGDEKLFF. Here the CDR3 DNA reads TGTGCCAGCAGCCGAAGACCGACAGGAGGCGATGAAAAACTGTTTTTT.

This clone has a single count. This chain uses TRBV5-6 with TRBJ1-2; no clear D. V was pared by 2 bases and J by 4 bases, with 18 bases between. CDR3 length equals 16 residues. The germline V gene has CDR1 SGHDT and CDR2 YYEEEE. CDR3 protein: CASSLGWAVKVYGYTF. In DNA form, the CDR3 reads TGTGCCAGCAGCTTAGGATGGGCAGTCAAGGTCTATGGCTACACCTTC.

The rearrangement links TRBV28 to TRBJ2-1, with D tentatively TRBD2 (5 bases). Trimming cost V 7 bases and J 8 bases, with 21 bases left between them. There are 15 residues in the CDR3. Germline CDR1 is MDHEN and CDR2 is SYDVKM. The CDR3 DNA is TGTGCCAGCAACACCCCTAGCTCTCCTAATGATGAGCAGTTCTTC. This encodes CASNTPSSPNDEQFF.

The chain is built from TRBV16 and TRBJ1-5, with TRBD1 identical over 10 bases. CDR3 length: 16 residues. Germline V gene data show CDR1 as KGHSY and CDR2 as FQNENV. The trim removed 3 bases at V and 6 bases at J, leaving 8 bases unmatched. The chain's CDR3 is CASSHPGQGLFQPQHF. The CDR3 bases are TGTGCCAGCAGCCACCCGGGACAGGGGCTCTTTCAGCCCCAGCATTTT.